Below, 18 T cell receptor beta chains from the same sample are listed, as sequenced in a study of T-cell memory formation after mild COVID-19. TCRdb re-called the 5' RACE reads with MiXCR, one entry per CDR3 protein. The sample holds roughly 510,000 distinct CDR3 sequences, approximately 15% seen once. The sample was PBMCs or a T cell subset sorted from them (not recorded which). These receptors all come from an adult woman who had mild COVID-19 (a few samples of this study predate the infection). Cell type and time point are not known.

The chain has TRBV6-2 or TRBV6-3 and TRBJ2-1; D is perhaps TRBD1 (6 bases). This CDR3 comprises 11 residues. Germline V gene data show CDR1 as MNHEY and CDR2 as SVGEGT. V was shortened by 7 bases and J by 9 bases, with 10 bases between the two germline ends. This CDR3 reads CASKRGSEQFF. The CDR3 DNA reads TGTGCCAGCAAAAGGGGGAGTGAGCAGTTCTTC.

The gene calls are TRBV12-3 or TRBV12-4 and TRBJ2-6; D is unresolved. The CDR3 spans 16 residues. Trimming left V 7 bases short and J 2 bases short, with 15 bases between. CDR3 in DNA: TGTGCCAGCACTCGAACCCGTACACCTGGGGCCAACGTCCTGACTTTC. This encodes CASTRTRTPGANVLTF.

This clonotype has more than one count but fewer than ten. The chain links TRBV4-2 to TRBJ1-6; 9 bases align to TRBD1. Germline trimming cut 0 bases from V and 11 bases from J; bases unmatched to any gene: 14. Germline assignment: CDR1 LGHNA and CDR2 YNFKEQ. The CDR3 sequence is 18 residues long. In nucleotides, the CDR3 is TGTGCCAGCAGCCAAGATGAAATAACCGGGACAGGGTGGGCACCCCTCCACTTT. Protein: CASSQDEITGTGWAPLHF.

In its sample, this clonotype was seen a few times. The rearrangement joins TRBV6-1 to TRBJ2-2, with D uncertain. The germline V and J ends were trimmed by 2 bases and 0 bases, with 13 bases remaining between them. Germline loops: CDR1 MNHNS, CDR2 SASEGT. CDR3 size: 17 residues. CDR3 bases: TGTGCCAGCAGTGAACATGAACTCACTACGAACACCGGGGAGCTGTTTTTT. Amino acid sequence: CASSEHELTTNTGELFF.

The V call is TRBV20-1, the J call TRBJ1-6; tentatively, D is TRBD1 (5 bases). This CDR3 has 13 residues. Germline CDR1 reads DFQATT; CDR2 reads SNEGSKA (reference sequence). The V and J ends lost 6 bases and 5 bases respectively, with 11 bases between them. In DNA, the CDR3 is TGCAGTGCCGGGACCGTGGATAATTCACCCCTCCACTTT. Encoded protein: CSAGTVDNSPLHF.

This chain uses TRBV30 with TRBJ1-4, with TRBD1 identical over 10 bases. This CDR3 region has 15 residues. Germline-derived CDR1 and CDR2 are GTSNPN and SVGIG (reference sequence). The V gene end was trimmed by 4 bases and the J gene end by 2 bases; junction bases not matched to a gene: 4. This chain's CDR3 is CAWTRQGATNEKLFF. The CDR3, as DNA: TGTGCCTGGACCCGACAGGGGGCCACTAATGAAAAACTGTTTTTT.

This clonotype was seen a few times. The chain uses TRBV5-1 and TRBJ1-2; D unclear. Germline V gene sequence: CDR1 SGHRS, CDR2 YFSETQ. The CDR3 covers 13 residues. V gave up 0 bases and J gave up 5 bases, with 8 bases separating them. The CDR3 spells CASSLEPRYGYTF. The CDR3 nucleotides are TGCGCCAGCAGCTTGGAACCCAGATATGGCTACACCTTC. The full variable domain, with the rest looked up from reference TRBV5-1 and TRBJ1-2, is KAGVTQTPRYLIKTRGQQVTLSCSPISGHRSVSWYQQTPGQGLQFLFEYFSETQRNKGNFPGRFSGRQFSNSRSEMNVSTLELGDSALYLCASSLEPRYGYTFGSGTRLTVV.

This clonotype was seen more than once but under ten times. This chain joins TRBV7-9 and TRBJ2-3, with D possibly TRBD2 on 5 matching bases. From germline, CDR1 is SEHNR and CDR2 FQNEAQ (reference sequence). V lost 6 bases and J 6 bases, leaving 13 bases between the germline ends. The CDR3 consists of 13 residues. CDR3 amino acids: CASSTGSEDTQYF. The CDR3 DNA is TGTGCCAGCAGTACGGGGTCGGAGGATACGCAGTATTTT.

This clonotype occurred a few times. The rearrangement uses TRBV27 and TRBJ2-1; TRBD2 agrees at 8 bases. The V gene's germline CDR1 is MNHEY and CDR2 SMNVEV (reference sequence). The CDR3 is 17 amino acids. The V gene end was trimmed by 0 bases and the J gene end by 9 bases; junction bases not matched to a gene: 13. This CDR3 is CASSLSPRAGGGGEQFF. CDR3 DNA: TGTGCCAGCAGTTTATCCCCCCGCGCGGGAGGCGGGGGTGAGCAGTTCTTC.

This clonotype occurred a few times. The chain uses TRBV20-1 and TRBJ2-5; TRBD2 aligns across 9 bases. CDR1 and CDR2 from the germline V gene are DFQATT and SNEGSKA (reference sequence). V shed 3 bases, J shed 1 base, and the junction held 9 bases outside the gene matches. CDR3 length: 16 amino acids. Here the CDR3 DNA reads TGCAGTGCTAGCCCCCGGCAGCGGGAGGTCCAAGAGACCCAGTACTTC. The encoded protein is CSASPRQREVQETQYF.

The chain links TRBV7-2 to TRBJ2-7; D possibly corresponds to TRBD1 (5 bases). CDR3 length: 13 amino acids. CDR1 is SGHTA and CDR2 is FQGNSA in the germline V gene. V was pared by 0 bases and J by 6 bases, with 9 bases between. The CDR3 reads CASSLARTGEQYF. CDR3 DNA: TGTGCCAGCAGCTTAGCGCGTACAGGCGAGCAGTACTTC.

V is TRBV20-1 and J is TRBJ2-5, with a weak D call TRBD1 (6 bases). Germline CDR1 and CDR2: DFQATT and SNEGSKA (reference sequence). The CDR3 runs to 17 residues. Trimming shortened V by 1 base and J by 1 base, and 19 bases separated the two germline ends. CDR3 protein: CSARGAVRDTPQETQYF. The CDR3 DNA reads as TGCAGTGCTAGAGGGGCTGTAAGGGACACCCCCCAAGAGACCCAGTACTTC.

This clonotype was seen more than once but under ten times. The V and J genes are TRBV6-2 or TRBV6-3 and TRBJ2-1; TRBD2 matches at 13 bases. Germline assignment: CDR1 MNHEY and CDR2 SVGEGT. The CDR3 has 14 amino acids. V dropped 6 bases and J dropped 7; count of bases not matched to a gene: 3. The CDR3 DNA follows: TGTGCCAGCAGGCGGACTAGCGGGAGTAATGAGCAGTTCTTC. It encodes CASRRTSGSNEQFF.

The genes are TRBV30 and TRBJ2-7; D uncertain. In germline, CDR1 is GTSNPN, CDR2 SVGIG (reference sequence). The V end was cut by 1 base, the J end by 0 bases, with 7 bases between. This CDR3 is built from 13 residues. The CDR3 nucleotides read TGTGCCTGGAGTGACGGAAGCTCCTACGAGCAGTACTTC. Translated: CAWSDGSSYEQYF.

This clonotype was seen a few times. This chain links TRBV30 with TRBJ1-5, with D possibly TRBD1 on 6 matching bases. V gave up 3 bases and J gave up 4 bases, with 7 bases separating them. Germline V gene data show CDR1 as GTSNPN and CDR2 as SVGIG (reference sequence). CDR3 size: 12 residues. The CDR3 reads CAWSQGNQPQHF. The CDR3 DNA sequence: TGTGCCTGGAGCCAGGGGAATCAGCCCCAGCATTTT.

This clonotype appeared many times. The CDR3 nucleotides read TGTGCCAGCAGTGGGGGGACCTCTGGAAACACCATATATTTT. Protein: CASSGGTSGNTIYF. The gene calls are TRBV2 and TRBJ1-3, with D possibly TRBD1 on 5 matching bases. The CDR3 is 14 residues long. The germline gives CDR1 SNHLY, CDR2 FYNNEI. The V end lost 4 bases, the J end lost 0 bases, and 7 bases lay between the germline ends.

Only a few counts were recorded for this clonotype. This chain connects TRBV4-3 to TRBJ2-7; D is possibly TRBD1 or TRBD2 (5 bases each). V was shortened by 4 bases and J by 2 bases, with 12 bases between the two germline ends. CDR1 LGHNA and CDR2 YSLEER come from the germline V gene. CDR3 length equals 14 residues. The CDR3 is CASSLRDGAYEQYF. CDR3 coding DNA: TGCGCCAGCAGCCTCCGGGACGGCGCCTACGAGCAGTACTTC.

The J gene is TRBJ2-5, the V gene TRBV9; 9 bases match TRBD2. With V trimmed by 3 bases and J by 4 bases, 13 bases remained unmatched. Germline CDR1 and CDR2: SGDLS and YYNGEE. The CDR3 covers 17 residues. The CDR3, as DNA: TGTGCCAGCAGCGCCCAGGTCGGCGGGGGGGCGGCAGAGACCCAGTACTTC. It yields the protein CASSAQVGGGAAETQYF.